The T cell receptor beta chain under discussion was sequenced for a study of Ad26.COV2.S vaccination and SARS-CoV-2 variants. CDR3 length equals 16 residues. The trim removed 1 base at V and 4 bases at J, leaving 10 bases unmatched. Germline-derived CDR1 and CDR2 are MGHRA and YSYEKL. Regarding treatment: approximately 18 received Ad26.COV2.S at low or high dose, single or two shots; 5 received placebo; per-sample allocation not given. On day 63 after the first injection, vaccine and placebo recipients gave samples. Some clones are missing from TCRdb's copy, which holds only in-frame ones; the method was immunoSEQ multiplex PCR. This sample has around 300,000 clones; roughly 90% occur once, and the top ten carry over 8.5%.

The sequence derives from a person between 18 and 60 years old who received the Ad26.COV2.S COVID-19 vaccine or a placebo. The material sequenced was peripheral blood, taken in a trial of Ad26.COV2.S vaccine versus placebo. This rearrangement joins TRBV4-1 to TRBJ2-7; TRBD2 aligns across 7 bases. CDR3 residues: CASSQAWGGLGYEQYF. The CDR3 DNA is TGCGCCAGCAGCCAAGCCTGGGGGGGTCTTGGGTACGAGCAGTACTTC.